A single sample gave rise to the 5 T cell receptor beta chains below, sequenced in a study of control samples from healthy donors and cancer patients. The method was immunoSEQ multiplex PCR; TCRdb's version includes in-frame clones alone and lacks a portion of them. The sample shows 55,000 to 65,000 clones, approximately 89% of them seen only once. The sequenced material came from PBMCs. These receptor sequences come from a woman aged 60 to 75 with lung cancer.

The chain has TRBV2 and TRBJ1-4; 9 bases line up with TRBD1. Trimming at V came to 7 bases and at J to 7 bases, leaving 10 bases not matched to a gene. Per germline, CDR1 SNHLY and CDR2 FYNNEI. The CDR3 is 15 amino acids. The CDR3 sequence: CASITRGTGFEKLFF. The CDR3 DNA follows: TGTGCCAGCATCACCCGAGGGACAGGGTTTGAAAAACTGTTTTTT.

The chain links TRBV7-2 to TRBJ2-7, with D uncertain. Germline loops: CDR1 SGHTA, CDR2 FQGNSA. This CDR3 region has 13 residues. Trimming cost V 0 bases and J 4 bases, with 7 bases left between them. CDR3 nucleotides: TGTGCCAGCAGCTTAGCGAACGGGTACGAGCAGTACTTC. Amino acid sequence: CASSLANGYEQYF.

V and J are TRBV6-5 and TRBJ1-6; D is unclear. V lost 2 bases and J 8 bases, leaving 7 bases between the germline ends. Germline CDR1 MNHEY, CDR2 SVGAGI. The CDR3 covers 13 residues. The CDR3 here is CASSYLGYSPLHF. The CDR3 nucleotides read TGTGCCAGCAGTTACCTAGGGTATTCACCCCTCCACTTT.

The rearrangement links TRBV5-1 to TRBJ2-7; weak D call: TRBD2 (5 bases). Trimming shortened V by 0 bases and J by 2 bases, and 12 bases separated the two germline ends. Germline V gives CDR1 SGHRS, CDR2 YFSETQ. This CDR3 has 15 amino acids. CDR3 protein: CASSLESSAAYEQYF. Written as DNA, the CDR3 is TGCGCCAGCAGCTTGGAGAGTAGCGCCGCCTACGAGCAGTACTTC. The complete variable domain, with remaining parts taken from reference TRBV5-1 and TRBJ2-7, reads KAGVTQTPRYLIKTRGQQVTLSCSPISGHRSVSWYQQTPGQGLQFLFEYFSETQRNKGNFPGRFSGRQFSNSRSEMNVSTLELGDSALYLCASSLESSAAYEQYFGPGTRLTVT.

The chain is built from TRBV5-1 and TRBJ2-3; D is perhaps TRBD1 (6 bases). The CDR3 spans 13 residues. V lost 5 bases and J 0 bases, leaving 7 bases between the germline ends. Germline CDR1 reads SGHRS; CDR2 reads YFSETQ. Here the CDR3 reads CASRGASTDTQYF. CDR3 in DNA: TGCGCCAGCAGGGGGGCTAGCACAGATACGCAGTATTTT.